This is a list of T cell receptor beta chains from one sample in a study of post-analysis software for immune sequencing data. TCRdb passed the PCR reads through MiXCR, listing each CDR3 protein once. The data hold about 820,000 distinct CDR3 sequences, with under 70% observed a single time. Material: blood. These receptors came from a girl under 18 with multiple sclerosis. Each CDR3 is given with its conserved first and last residue. A D gene is named only where the DNA matches it firmly. Clone size is shown for a subset of rows, as once, few, many or a class of expanded clone.

j_gene | v_gene | abundance | d_gene | CDR3nt | CDR3aa
TRBJ1-2 | TRBV18 | . | TRBD1 | TGTGCCAGCTCACCACGAGACAGGGATAACTATGGCTACACCTTC | CASSPRDRDNYGYTF
TRBJ2-1 | TRBV21-1 | . | . | TGTGCCAGCAGCAACGGGATGGGGGGACAGGAGACCGGTGGGTCCTACAATGAGCAGTTCTTC | CASSNGMGGQETGGSYNEQFF
TRBJ2-3 | TRBV20-1 | . | TRBD2 | TGCAGTGCTGGGGGACTAGCGGCTAGCACAGATACGCAGTATTTT | CSAGGLAASTDTQYF
TRBJ1-2 | TRBV27 | few | . | TGTGCCAGCAGTTTATCCTTATCCACACCCTATGGCTACACCTTC | CASSLSLSTPYGYTF
TRBJ1-2 | TRBV29-1 | . | TRBD1 | TGCAGCGTTTCGACAGGGGGAGGCGGAGGCTACACCTTC | CSVSTGGGGGYTF
TRBJ1-1 | TRBV29-1 | once | . | TGCAGCGTTGAGGGGAGGGAGTACACTGAAGCTTTCTTT | CSVEGREYTEAFF
TRBJ1-1 | TRBV29-1 | . | . | TGCAGCGTTGGGGTGCGGGGAATGAACACTGAAGCTTTCTTT | CSVGVRGMNTEAFF
TRBJ1-5 | TRBV12-5 | few | TRBD1 | TGTGCTAGTGGTTTGGTACGAGGGGACAGGGGTAGCAATCAGCCCCAGCATTTT | CASGLVRGDRGSNQPQHF
TRBJ2-4 | TRBV12-5 | . | . | TGTGCTAGTGGTTTTGGGGGGGCCAAAAACATTCAGTACTTC | CASGFGGAKNIQYF
TRBJ2-3 | TRBV20-1 | few | . | TGCAGTGCTAGAGAAGGGTTTGGCACAGATACGCAGTATTTT | CSAREGFGTDTQYF
TRBJ1-5 | TRBV29-1 | . | TRBD1 | TGCAGCGTTACGACAGGGATGGGCAATCAGCCCCAGCATTTT | CSVTTGMGNQPQHF
TRBJ1-2 | TRBV29-1 | . | . | TGCAGCGTTGTGGGGACGGCTTATGGCTACACCTTC | CSVVGTAYGYTF
TRBJ2-3 | TRBV7-6 | . | . | TGTGCCAGCAGCTTACTACTGGGGGCATCTTTCACAGATACGCAGTATTTT | CASSLLLGASFTDTQYF
TRBJ1-2 | TRBV2 | once | TRBD1 | TGTGCCAGCAGTGAAGCCGGGACAGGGACTGGCTACACCTTC | CASSEAGTGTGYTF
TRBJ2-1 | TRBV5-1 | . | . | TGCGCCAGCAGCTTGGCCCGGGGGACAGAAGACAATGAGCAGTTCTTC | CASSLARGTEDNEQFF
TRBJ2-5 | TRBV20-1 | . | . | TGCAGTGCTCGACCGGGACTGTCGGGAGAGACCCAGTACTTC | CSARPGLSGETQYF
TRBJ2-7 | TRBV27 | . | TRBD2 | TGTGCCAGCAGGCGTGGGACTAGCGGGAGCTGGGGCTACGAGCAGTACTTC | CASRRGTSGSWGYEQYF
TRBJ2-1 | TRBV2 | . | TRBD2 | TGTGCCAGCAGTCCCCCGGGGAGGGCCACTGAGCAGTTCTTC | CASSPPGRATEQFF
TRBJ1-5 | TRBV3-1 | . | . | TGTGCCAGCAGCCAAGGGACGGACAATCAGCCCCAGCATTTT | CASSQGTDNQPQHF
TRBJ2-5 | TRBV5-5 | few | . | TGTGCCAGCAGCTGGCGCGACGGGGGCAGCCAAGAGACCCAGTACTTC | CASSWRDGGSQETQYF
TRBJ2-1 | TRBV12-3/TRBV12-4 | . | . | TGTGCCAGCAGTTTAGTATGGCCGGGACCCCACATTGGCAATGAGCAGTTCTTC | CASSLVWPGPHIGNEQFF
TRBJ2-1 | TRBV20-1 | . | . | TGCAGTGCTAGAGCGGGGCAGGCGAATGAGCAGTTCTTC | CSARAGQANEQFF
TRBJ1-2 | TRBV7-9 | . | . | TGTGCCAGCAGCCCAGACGGGGATGGCTACACCTTC | CASSPDGDGYTF
TRBJ2-1 | TRBV10-2 | . | TRBD2 | TGCGCCAGCACCCTAGCGGGGGACAATGAGCAGTTCTTC | CASTLAGDNEQFF
TRBJ1-1 | TRBV10-3 | . | . | TGTGCCATCAGTGGCAGGCCGCTTAAGGACACTGAAGCTTTCTTT | CAISGRPLKDTEAFF
TRBJ2-1 | TRBV12-3/TRBV12-4 | . | . | TGTGCCAGCAGTCCTGGACCGAGACACCACAATGAGCAGTTCTTC | CASSPGPRHHNEQFF
TRBJ1-2 | TRBV3-1 | . | TRBD1 | TGTGCCAGCAGCCTAAGCCCGCAGGGGGCCGCTAACTATGGCTACACCTTC | CASSLSPQGAANYGYTF
TRBJ2-7 | TRBV5-1 | few | . | TGCGCCAGCAGCATTGTCGTCGACTCCTACGAGCAGTACTTC | CASSIVVDSYEQYF
TRBJ2-6 | TRBV7-8 | few | TRBD1 | TGTGCCAGCAGCTTATCCTCCGGGACAGGCAGCTCTGGGGCCAACGTCCTGACTTTC | CASSLSSGTGSSGANVLTF